The clone carrying this T cell receptor (beta chain) was seen just once. Authors' data handling: Amplification of reference gene primers was used by the study to estimate nucleated cell counts. Using immunoSEQ multiplex PCR, the repertoire was profiled, and TCRdb retains in-frame clones only, with some absent. V and J calls and clone size are as listed in that table; D and trimming were resolved from the DNA. The sample lists some 41,000 clones; 81% were seen once. This specimen belongs to a study of blood T cell repertoires in COVID-19. The overall study: There were acute and convalescent COVID-19 samples, and they came from the United States, Italy and Spain. The cDNA or gDNA used as material had been derived from T cells, B-cell-depleted T cells, or PBMCs.

The material sequenced was peripheral blood. The receptor was derived from a man aged 35-49 years with active or convalescent COVID-19.

CDR3 DNA: TGCGCCAGCAGGTACAGGGGGCACACTGAAGCTTTCTTT. Protein: CASRYRGHTEAFF. J is TRBJ1-1 and V is TRBV5-1; 9 bases align to TRBD1. The V and J ends lost 5 bases and 3 bases, in that order; junction bases with no gene match: 2. The CDR3 length is 13 residues. Germline values: CDR1 SGHRS, CDR2 YFSETQ.